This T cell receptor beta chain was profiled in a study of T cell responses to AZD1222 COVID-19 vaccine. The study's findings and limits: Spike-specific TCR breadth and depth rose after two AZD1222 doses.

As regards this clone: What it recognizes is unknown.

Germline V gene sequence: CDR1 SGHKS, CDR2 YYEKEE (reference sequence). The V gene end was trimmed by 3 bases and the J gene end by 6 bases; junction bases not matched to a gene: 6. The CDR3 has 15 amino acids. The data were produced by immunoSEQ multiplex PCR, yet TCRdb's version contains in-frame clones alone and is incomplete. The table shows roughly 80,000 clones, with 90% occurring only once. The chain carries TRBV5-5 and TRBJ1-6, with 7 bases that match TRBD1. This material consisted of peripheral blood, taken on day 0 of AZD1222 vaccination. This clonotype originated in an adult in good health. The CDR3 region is CASSWIQGFNSPLHF. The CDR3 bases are TGTGCCAGCAGCTGGATACAGGGGTTTAATTCACCCCTCCACTTT. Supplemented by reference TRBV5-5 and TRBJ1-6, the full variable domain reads DAGVTQSPTHLIKTRGQQVTLRCSPISGHKSVSWYQQVLGQGPQFIFQYYEKEERGRGNFPDRFSARQFPNYSSELNVNALLLGDSALYLCASSWIQGFNSPLHFGNGTRLTVT.